The entry that follows covers one TCR beta chain sequence. The antigen remains unidentified. TCRdb reprocessed the 5' RACE reads with MiXCR, giving one entry per CDR3 protein. The sample has 200,000 to 250,000 distinct CDR3 sequences; about a sixth are singletons. J was trimmed by 9 bases and V by 7 bases; bases with no gene match: 10. There are 12 residues in the CDR3. Germline CDR1 and CDR2: SQVTM and ANQGSEA. This sample is drawn from a study of CD8 T cells in ankylosing spondylitis. The study, taken as a whole, reports: A TCR beta motif of about 8 highly homologous variants seemed to mark ankylosing spondylitis blood.

This chain uses TRBV29-1 with TRBJ2-7; 9 bases map to TRBD1. The sequence was collected from a male donor with ankylosing spondylitis. Sequencing input: blood, either unsorted or a sorted T cell fraction (not recorded which). The CDR3 is CSAPGQGKGQYF. CDR3 coding DNA: TGCAGCGCGCCGGGACAGGGAAAGGGGCAGTACTTC.